This T cell receptor (beta chain) was retrieved from a study of blood T cell repertoires in COVID-19. In the source study's methods: Estimates of nucleated cell counts were drawn from the amplification of reference gene primers. Measured with immunoSEQ multiplex PCR; TCRdb has only the in-frame clones, and not every one. That table is the source of V, J and clone size, and D and trimming were worked out from the DNA. The sample shows roughly 200,000 clones, 85% of them seen only once. Trimming took 3 bases from V and 2 from J, leaving 27 bases between them. The CDR3 extends over 20 amino acids. The germline V gene encodes CDR1 ENHRY and CDR2 SYGVKD.

Sequencing was done on a sample of PBMCs or T cells enriched from blood (not recorded which). The rearrangement uses TRBV10-3 and TRBJ2-3; D call uncertain. The sequence was obtained from a man aged 40-49 years who had recovered from COVID-19. The CDR3 sequence is CAISDHKANRYLFSTDTQYF. The CDR3 nucleotides read TGTGCCATCAGTGACCATAAAGCGAACCGATACTTATTTTCCACAGATACGCAGTATTTT.